This TCR beta chain is drawn from a study of CD8+CD57+ T cells in acquired aplastic anemia. About the research overall: The average for DNA from sorted CD4+ and CD8+ cells was 3 to 4 ug. Researchers reported that healthy donors averaged approximately 10 million reads for CD4+ cells.

This CDR3 contains 15 residues. Between the trimmed V and J ends, which lost 4 bases and 1 base, there was a span of 13 bases. The germline CDR1 and CDR2 sequences are LGHDT and YNNKEL (reference sequence). On this clonotype itself: Its antigen is not identified.

Both TCR beta VDJ combination and CDR3 sequence profiling were carried out. Genomic DNA was the template for this profiling. MiXCR was run by TCRdb on the reads, yielding one entry per CDR3 protein. The sample has around 400,000 distinct CDR3 sequences; under 80% are singletons. Notes on the study in general: Simpson's diversity of CD8+ cells was not significantly different in patients compared with controls. Around 29 CD8+ CDR3 sequences were shared between patients and controls.

Sequencing was done on a sample of sorted CD4+, CD8+, or CD8+CD57+ T cells (not recorded which) from PBMCs. This sequence was found in a human donor in good health, serving as a control. The V call is TRBV3-1, the J call TRBJ1-2, with D uncertain. The chain's CDR3 is CASSPSGALNYGYTF. The CDR3 coding sequence is TGTGCCAGCAGCCCTTCAGGAGCCCTTAACTATGGCTACACCTTC.